The 5 T cell receptor beta chains listed next were all sequenced from one sample in a study of blood T cell repertoires in COVID-19. The protocol was immunoSEQ multiplex PCR, while the TCRdb copy is restricted to in-frame clones and leaves out a portion. The data show approximately 30,000 clones, 70% to 90% seen once. The specimen was peripheral blood. Receptors originate from an elderly woman with active or convalescent COVID-19.

The chain joins TRBV5-4 to TRBJ2-7; the match to TRBD1 covers 7 bases. V gave up 2 bases and J gave up 5 bases; unmatched junction bases: 10. Looked up from germline, CDR1 is SGHNT and CDR2 is YYREEE (reference sequence). The CDR3 is made up of 15 amino acids. The CDR3 DNA follows: TGTGCCAGCAGCTTCGAGAGACAGGGTCGGGACGAGCAGTACTTC. Translated: CASSFERQGRDEQYF. Using reference TRBV5-4 and TRBJ2-7 for the parts outside the CDR3, the full variable domain is ETGVTQSPTHLIKTRGQQVTLRCSSQSGHNTVSWYQQALGQGPQFIFQYYREEENGRGNFPPRFSGLQFPNYSSELNVNALELDDSALYLCASSFERQGRDEQYFGPGTRLTVT.

In nucleotides, the CDR3 is TGTGCCAGCAGACAGGGGGGGGTCAATGAGCAGTTCTTC. Its protein is CASRQGGVNEQFF. The chain carries TRBV14 and TRBJ2-1, with D maybe TRBD1 (8 bases). Germline V lookup: CDR1 SGHDN, CDR2 FVKESK. The CDR3 length is 13 residues. Trimming cost V 6 bases and J 6 bases, with 12 bases left between them.

V is TRBV19 and J is TRBJ2-7; D gene uncertain. CDR1 is LNHDA and CDR2 is SQIVND in the germline V gene (reference sequence). The CDR3 extends over 12 amino acids. The V end lost 5 bases, the J end lost 3 bases, and 8 bases lay between the germline ends. The CDR3 DNA is TGTGCCAGTAGTCTACCAGGCTACGAGCAGTACTTC. Translating gives CASSLPGYEQYF.

The genes are TRBV28 and TRBJ1-2; D unclear. CDR1 and CDR2 (germline): MDHEN, SYDVKM. V gave up 6 bases and J gave up 4 bases, with 12 bases separating them. CDR3 length: 13 residues. The chain's CDR3 is CASSSGKPYGYTF. The CDR3 DNA sequence: TGTGCCAGCAGCTCGGGAAAGCCCTATGGCTACACCTTC.

The gene calls are TRBV6-5 and TRBJ2-2; D unclear. The V and J ends lost 0 bases and 4 bases respectively, with 3 bases between them. Germline V CDR1 and CDR2: MNHEY, SVGAGI. This CDR3 comprises 13 residues. As DNA, the CDR3 is TGTGCCAGCAGTTACTCGGCCACCGGGGAGCTGTTTTTT. Residues: CASSYSATGELFF.